The 25 T cell receptor beta chains below were found in one sample sequenced in a study of blood T cell repertoires in COVID-19. Some clones are missing from TCRdb's copy, which holds only in-frame ones; the method was immunoSEQ multiplex PCR. The data show over 250,000 clones, with 83% seen just once and around 10% held by the top ten. The sequenced sample consisted of peripheral blood. The receptors originated from a woman between 45 and 60 years old who had recovered from COVID-19.

This clone was observed once. At one end the junction does not follow the germline gene, possibly because of a read error. J is TRBJ2-5 and V is TRBV9; 8 bases match TRBD1. Per the germline V gene, CDR1 is SGDLS and CDR2 is YYNGEE. The CDR3 is 15 residues long. The CDR3 DNA is TGTGCCAGCAGCGAGGGGACAGGAGCCCAAGGGACCCAGTACTTC. It translates to CASSEGTGAQGTQYF.

The chain couples TRBV25-1 to TRBJ1-6; D might be TRBD1 (5 bases). CDR1 MGHDK and CDR2 SYGVNS come from the germline V gene. Trimming took off 10 bases at V and 7 bases at J, with 11 bases between the two ends. This CDR3 comprises 12 residues. The CDR3: CATGERNSPLHF. CDR3 nucleotide sequence: TGTGCCACGGGGGAGCGGAATTCACCCCTCCACTTT.

This chain links TRBV6-6 with TRBJ2-7; 9 positions match TRBD2. The V gene's germline CDR1 is MNHNY and CDR2 SVGAGI (reference sequence). V was clipped by 5 bases and J by 4 bases; unmatched bases: 3. The CDR3 totals 13 residues. CDR3 amino acids: CASSPTSGYEQYF. The CDR3 DNA sequence: TGTGCCAGCAGTCCGACTAGCGGATACGAGCAGTACTTC.

The V call is TRBV7-2, the J call TRBJ1-5; 9 bases are shared with TRBD1. This CDR3 is built from 15 residues. V lost 5 bases to trimming and J lost 2 bases; unmatched junction nucleotides: 4. Germline-derived CDR1 and CDR2 are SGHTA and FQGNSA. The CDR3 nucleotides read TGTGCCAGCAGCGGTACAGGGGGCCGCAATCAGCCCCAGCATTTT. It specifies CASSGTGGRNQPQHF.

The chain uses TRBV2 and TRBJ1-1; 7 nucleotides match TRBD1. This CDR3 is 14 amino acids long. The J segment lost 6 bases and the V segment lost 8 bases, leaving 12 bases of the junction unmatched. Germline CDR1 is SNHLY and CDR2 is FYNNEI. CDR3 loop: CASGSQGGRAEAFF. Written as DNA, the CDR3 is TGTGCCAGCGGGTCACAAGGGGGCAGAGCTGAAGCTTTCTTT.

This clone showed up just once. The V call is TRBV6-5, the J call TRBJ2-5, with 7 bases aligning to TRBD2. This CDR3 has 13 amino acids. J was trimmed by 2 bases and V by 6 bases; bases with no gene match: 3. The V gene's germline CDR1 is MNHEY and CDR2 SVGAGI. The CDR3 region is CASRAGLQETQYF. CDR3 nucleotides: TGTGCCAGCAGAGCGGGGCTGCAAGAGACCCAGTACTTC.

The chain combines TRBV7-2 with TRBJ2-1; 10 bases are shared with TRBD2. Germline V gene data show CDR1 as SGHTA and CDR2 as FQGNSA. This CDR3 region has 14 residues. J was trimmed by 9 bases and V by 5 bases; bases with no gene match: 7. The CDR3 bases are TGTGCCAGCAGCCCCCAGCGGGGGGGTACTGAGCAGTTCTTC. Residues: CASSPQRGGTEQFF.

CDR3 sequence (DNA): TGTGCCAGCAGTTATGGTCGTCCTACTACAGATACGCAGTATTTT. Translation: CASSYGRPTTDTQYF. This chain joins TRBV6-2 or TRBV6-3 and TRBJ2-3; no firm D call. The CDR3 is made up of 15 amino acids. V lost 3 bases, J lost 3 bases, and 13 bases lay in between. Germline CDR1 reads MNHEY; CDR2 reads SVGEGT.

This clone was found a few times. The CDR3 protein is CASSIPRGAFF. In nucleotides, the CDR3 is TGTGCCAGCAGCATCCCGAGAGGAGCTTTCTTT. This chain connects TRBV21-1 to TRBJ1-1. TRBV21-1 is shown as a pseudogene. The CDR3 is made up of 11 amino acids.

V gene TRBV7-2 combines with J gene TRBJ1-5; possibly TRBD1 for D (5 bases). The CDR3 consists of 13 residues. V shed 5 bases and J shed 4 bases, with 9 bases lying between them. Germline V gene sequence: CDR1 SGHTA, CDR2 FQGNSA. Here the CDR3 reads CASSPQGNQPQHF. The DNA for the CDR3 is TGTGCCAGCAGCCCCCAGGGAAATCAGCCCCAGCATTTT.

V and J are TRBV14 and TRBJ2-2; D might be TRBD2 (5 bases). From germline, CDR1 is SGHDN and CDR2 FVKESK. The V end lost 1 base, the J end lost 6 bases, and 9 bases lay between the germline ends. The CDR3 has 14 residues. The CDR3 region has the DNA TGTGCCAGCAGCCAAGGGCTAGCCCCCGGGGAGCTGTTTTTT. It yields the protein CASSQGLAPGELFF. The variable domain in full, with the rest retrieved from reference TRBV14 and TRBJ2-2, is EAGVTQFPSHSVIEKGQTVTLRCDPISGHDNLYWYRRVMGKEIKFLLHFVKESKQDESGMPNNRFLAERTGGTYSTLKVQPAELEDSGVYFCASSQGLAPGELFFGEGSRLTVL.

The count of this clone is one. The CDR3 loop reads CASSIGQGAGGANVLTF. The CDR3 region has the DNA TGTGCCAGTAGTATCGGACAGGGGGCAGGAGGGGCCAACGTCCTGACTTTC. The V and J genes are TRBV19 and TRBJ2-6; 11 bases agree with TRBD1. The germline CDR1 and CDR2 sequences are LNHDA and SQIVND (reference sequence). This CDR3 spans 17 amino acids. V gave up 3 bases and J gave up 4 bases; unmatched junction bases: 5. Full variable domain (missing parts from reference TRBV19 and TRBJ2-6): DGGITQSPKYLFRKEGQNVTLSCEQNLNHDAMYWYRQDPGQGLRLIYYSQIVNDFQKGDIAEGYSVSREKKESFPLTVTSAQKNPTAFYLCASSIGQGAGGANVLTFGAGSRLTVL.

The CDR3 nucleotides are TGTGCCAGCAGTTTTTCAGGGAATGGTCAGCCCCAGCATTTT. Its translation: CASSFSGNGQPQHF. The rearrangement links TRBV28 to TRBJ1-5, with TRBD1 as a possible D gene (5 bases). Germline CDR1 is MDHEN and CDR2 is SYDVKM. The CDR3 length is 14 residues. Deletions cut 3 bases from V and 6 bases from J, with 12 bases between.

This chain links TRBV7-8 with TRBJ2-1, with 13 bases matching TRBD2. Germline V gene sequence: CDR1 SGHVS, CDR2 FQNEAQ. The CDR3 consists of 16 residues. V shed 3 bases and J 7 bases; nucleotides not matched to a gene: 6. The CDR3 protein is CASSLELAGGRNEQFF. In nucleotides, the CDR3 is TGTGCCAGCAGCTTGGAACTAGCGGGGGGGCGGAATGAGCAGTTCTTC.

V and J are TRBV4-3 and TRBJ1-2; D uncertain. The germline V gene encodes CDR1 LGHNA and CDR2 YSLEER. V dropped 3 bases and J dropped 0 bases, with 23 bases sitting between them. This CDR3 has 19 amino acids. CDR3 sequence (DNA): TGCGCCAGCAGCCAGAACGTACCGATAAGCCCCGTCGCTAACTATGGCTACACCTTC. It codes for CASSQNVPISPVANYGYTF.

The chain couples TRBV10-3 to TRBJ2-7; D is perhaps TRBD2 (6 bases). V was trimmed by 3 bases and J by 3 bases, leaving 9 bases between them. The CDR3 runs 13 residues. Germline loops: CDR1 ENHRY, CDR2 SYGVKD. The CDR3, as DNA: TGTGCCATCAGTGAAGGCGGGAACTACGAGCAGTACTTC. Amino acids: CAISEGGNYEQYF.

This clone is a singleton in its sample. V usage is TRBV18 and J usage is TRBJ2-7; tentatively, D is TRBD1 (7 bases). V lost 5 bases, J lost 4 bases, and 18 bases lay in between. The CDR3 consists of 15 residues. Germline V lookup: CDR1 KGHSH, CDR2 LQKENI. The CDR3 DNA sequence: TGTGCCAGCTCAGAGGTGGAGGGGGCGGGATACGAGCAGTACTTC. It specifies CASSEVEGAGYEQYF.

This clone has at least ten counts. The rearrangement uses TRBV7-2 and TRBJ2-5; 11 bases fit TRBD2. V lost 1 base and J lost 4; bases outside the gene matches: 5. Germline CDR1 and CDR2: SGHTA and FQGNSA. The CDR3 runs 16 residues. The CDR3 DNA reads TGTGCCAGCAGCTTAGTACTAGCGGGGGCGCTAGAGACCCAGTACTTC. Translating it yields CASSLVLAGALETQYF.

The chain uses TRBV28 and TRBJ2-7, with a possible D match to TRBD1 (6 bases). Trimming took 6 bases from V and 1 from J, leaving 16 bases between them. Germline CDR1 is MDHEN and CDR2 is SYDVKM. CDR3 length: 15 amino acids. The CDR3 reads CASSRYRDTSYEQYF. DNA of the CDR3: TGTGCCAGCAGCCGATACCGGGACACGTCCTACGAGCAGTACTTC.

The chain links TRBV18 to TRBJ2-7, with 12 bases aligning to TRBD2. Germline CDR1 KGHSH, CDR2 LQKENI. This CDR3 comprises 15 residues. J was trimmed by 2 bases and V by 4 bases; bases with no gene match: 3. In DNA, the CDR3 is TGTGCCAGCTCACTGCGGACTAGCGGGGCCTACGAGCAGTACTTC. This codes for CASSLRTSGAYEQYF.

This clone was seen a single time. J is TRBJ2-2 and V is TRBV23-1; the D gene is possibly TRBD1 (5 bases). TRBV23-1 is treated as an ORF (open reading frame) with a function not yet certain. This CDR3 has 16 amino acids. Trimming took 2 bases from V and 6 from J, leaving 16 bases between them. The CDR3 region is CASSQGAKQGAGELFF. The CDR3 DNA reads as TGCGCCAGCAGTCAAGGGGCCAAGCAGGGTGCCGGGGAGCTGTTTTTT.

The rearrangement joins TRBV20-1 to TRBJ2-3; D is uncertain. Trimming stripped 6 bases from V and 0 bases from J, with 4 bases between. CDR3 length: 11 amino acids. CDR1 DFQATT and CDR2 SNEGSKA come from the germline V gene (reference sequence). The CDR3 DNA reads as TGCAGTGCACATAGCACAGATACGCAGTATTTT. This encodes CSAHSTDTQYF.

The chain links TRBV25-1 to TRBJ2-7, with D hard to call. The germline V gene has CDR1 MGHDK and CDR2 SYGVNS. Trimming removed 4 bases at V and 5 bases at J, with 6 bases between. CDR3 size: 11 residues. The CDR3 sequence is CASSAPNEQYF. The CDR3 nucleotides are TGTGCCAGCAGTGCCCCCAACGAGCAGTACTTC.

The chain recombines TRBV28 with TRBJ2-1, with D possibly matching TRBD2 (7 bases). Trimming removed 2 bases at V and 2 bases at J, with 10 bases between. Germline CDR1 MDHEN, CDR2 SYDVKM. The CDR3 is 15 residues long. The DNA for the CDR3 is TGTGCCAGCAGTTTAGGGGGGGCAGCCTACAATGAGCAGTTCTTC. This translates into CASSLGGAAYNEQFF.

This clone has a single count. The sample has other DNA sequences that encode this CDR3 too. The V gene is TRBV5-1, the J gene TRBJ2-3; tentatively, D is TRBD1 (6 bases). V was clipped by 0 bases and J by 4 bases, with 12 bases between them. Germline CDR1 and CDR2: SGHRS and YFSETQ. The CDR3 totals 15 residues. CDR3 in DNA: TGCGCCAGCAGCTTGGTAGGCAGGGGCCCAGATACGCAGTATTTT. Translation: CASSLVGRGPDTQYF.